The 12 T cell receptor beta chains below were found in one sample sequenced in a study of T cell responses to AZD1222 COVID-19 vaccine. Profiled with immunoSEQ multiplex PCR; TCRdb holds only in-frame clones, not every one. The sample lists some 100,000 clones; around 90% were seen once. The sample consisted of peripheral blood, taken on day 0 of AZD1222 vaccination. Receptors originate from an adult in good health.

This chain joins TRBV15 and TRBJ2-3; the match to TRBD2 covers 7 bases. Per the germline V gene, CDR1 is LNHNV and CDR2 is YYDKDF (reference sequence). V lost 3 bases to trimming and J lost 5 bases; unmatched junction nucleotides: 8. CDR3 size: 15 residues. CDR3 protein: CATSRGGGGGDTQYF. DNA for the CDR3: TGTGCCACCAGCAGGGGCGGGGGAGGAGGAGATACGCAGTATTTT.

The chain employs TRBV12-5 and TRBJ2-7; D unclear. V was clipped by 6 bases and J by 7 bases, with 10 bases between them. In germline, CDR1 is LGHNT, CDR2 FRNRAP. The CDR3 is made up of 11 amino acids. This CDR3 is CASGWGREQYF. The CDR3, as DNA: TGTGCTAGTGGGTGGGGTCGGGAGCAGTACTTC.

For the CDR3, the DNA is TGTGCCAGCACCCATAAGGACACAGATACGCAGTATTTT. Protein: CASTHKDTDTQYF. The chain links TRBV5-4 to TRBJ2-3, with unresolved D. This CDR3 has 13 amino acids. V lost 6 bases and J 2 bases, leaving 10 bases between the germline ends. Germline V gene lookup returns CDR1 SGHNT and CDR2 YYREEE (reference sequence). The whole variable domain, remainder taken from reference TRBV5-4 and TRBJ2-3, is ETGVTQSPTHLIKTRGQQVTLRCSSQSGHNTVSWYQQALGQGPQFIFQYYREEENGRGNFPPRFSGLQFPNYSSELNVNALELDDSALYLCASTHKDTDTQYFGPGTRLTVL.

The chain combines TRBV7-3 with TRBJ2-3, with 7 bases lining up with TRBD1. The CDR3 contains 14 residues. CDR1 is SGHTA, CDR2 FQGTGA, per germline. The V and J ends lost 5 bases and 1 base, in that order; junction bases with no gene match: 3. CDR3 amino acids: CASSRQGRTDTQYF. CDR3 in DNA: TGTGCCAGCAGCCGACAGGGACGCACAGATACGCAGTATTTT.

The V and J genes are TRBV7-2 and TRBJ1-2; maybe TRBD1 (5 bases). The germline CDR1 and CDR2 sequences are SGHTA and FQGNSA. This CDR3 has 18 amino acids. The V gene lost 5 bases and the J gene lost 6 bases, with 28 bases spanning the gap. The CDR3 reads CASSRSGAGTWNSDGYTF. CDR3 nucleotide sequence: TGTGCCAGCAGCCGCTCAGGTGCAGGGACCTGGAACTCCGATGGCTACACCTTC.

The chain couples TRBV5-1 to TRBJ1-2; 9 nucleotides align to TRBD1. Germline values: CDR1 SGHRS, CDR2 YFSETQ. The CDR3 spans 18 residues. The junction had 21 bases not matched to a gene; V was cut back by 4 bases and J by 8 bases. CDR3 DNA: TGCGCCAGCAGCCCCACAGTCCCGGGACAGGGTTGGAGGTACGGCTACACCTTC. Translation: CASSPTVPGQGWRYGYTF.

The CDR3 reads CASSQRNPDTEAFF. The CDR3 nucleotides are TGCGCCAGCAGCCAAAGAAACCCCGACACTGAAGCTTTCTTT. The chain carries TRBV4-1 and TRBJ1-1; D is unclear. CDR1 and CDR2 from the germline V gene are MGHRA and YSYEKL. The germline V and J ends were trimmed by 2 bases and 3 bases, with 10 bases remaining between them. The CDR3 is made up of 14 amino acids.

The chain uses TRBV7-9 and TRBJ2-3; weak D call: TRBD1 (6 bases). This CDR3 comprises 15 residues. The V end lost 5 bases, the J end lost 6 bases, and 18 bases lay between the germline ends. The germline V gene has CDR1 SEHNR and CDR2 FQNEAQ (reference sequence). In DNA form, the CDR3 reads TGTGCCAGCAGCCCCCGGACAGCCCCAGGGGATACGCAGTATTTT. Translation: CASSPRTAPGDTQYF.

V gene TRBV5-6 combines with J gene TRBJ1-1, with 7 bases identical to TRBD1. The CDR3 contains 17 residues. Looked up from germline, CDR1 is SGHDT and CDR2 is YYEEEE. V lost 0 bases to trimming and J lost 0 bases; unmatched junction nucleotides: 8. Here the CDR3 reads CASSLALTGVLNTEAFF. In DNA form, the CDR3 reads TGTGCCAGCAGCTTGGCGTTAACAGGGGTTCTGAACACTGAAGCTTTCTTT.

The rearrangement uses TRBV18 and TRBJ1-4; TRBD1 agrees at 9 bases. V lost 3 bases, J lost 8 bases, and 4 bases stayed unmatched. Per germline, CDR1 KGHSH and CDR2 LQKENI. CDR3 size: 14 residues. CDR3: CASSPGTGSEKLFF. The DNA of the CDR3 is TGTGCCAGCTCACCGGGGACAGGGAGCGAAAAACTGTTTTTT.

This sequence joins TRBV3-1 (or the pseudogene TRBV3-2) and TRBJ1-2, with D possibly being TRBD1 (6 bases). CDR1 and CDR2 (germline): LGHDT, YNNKEL (reference sequence). V was pared by 4 bases and J by 0 bases, with 9 bases between. This CDR3 is built from 14 residues. CDR3 sequence reads: CASSLTGSNYGYTF. The CDR3 bases are TGTGCCAGCAGCCTGACAGGCTCTAACTATGGCTACACCTTC.

This clone was found once. The CDR3 DNA sequence: TGTGCCAGCAGGCCAGGACCTAACTATGGCTACACCTTC. Translating gives CASRPGPNYGYTF. V gene TRBV12-3 or TRBV12-4 combines with J gene TRBJ1-2; no clear D. The CDR3 has 13 amino acids. Trimming pared 6 bases from V and 0 bases from J, leaving 8 bases between.